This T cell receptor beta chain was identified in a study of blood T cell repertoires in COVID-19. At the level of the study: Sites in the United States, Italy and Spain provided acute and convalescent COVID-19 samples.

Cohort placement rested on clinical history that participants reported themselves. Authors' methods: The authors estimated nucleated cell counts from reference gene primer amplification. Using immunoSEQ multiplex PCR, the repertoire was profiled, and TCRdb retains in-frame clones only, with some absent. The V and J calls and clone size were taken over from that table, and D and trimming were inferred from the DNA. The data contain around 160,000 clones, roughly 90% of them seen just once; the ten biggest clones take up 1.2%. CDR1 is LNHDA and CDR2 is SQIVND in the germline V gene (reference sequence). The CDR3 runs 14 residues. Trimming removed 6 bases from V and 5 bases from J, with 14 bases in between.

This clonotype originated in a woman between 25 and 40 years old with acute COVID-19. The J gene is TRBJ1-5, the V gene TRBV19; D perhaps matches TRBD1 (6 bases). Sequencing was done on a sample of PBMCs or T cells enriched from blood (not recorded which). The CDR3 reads CASSPDSFYQPQHF. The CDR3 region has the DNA TGTGCCAGTAGCCCGGACAGCTTCTATCAGCCCCAGCATTTT.